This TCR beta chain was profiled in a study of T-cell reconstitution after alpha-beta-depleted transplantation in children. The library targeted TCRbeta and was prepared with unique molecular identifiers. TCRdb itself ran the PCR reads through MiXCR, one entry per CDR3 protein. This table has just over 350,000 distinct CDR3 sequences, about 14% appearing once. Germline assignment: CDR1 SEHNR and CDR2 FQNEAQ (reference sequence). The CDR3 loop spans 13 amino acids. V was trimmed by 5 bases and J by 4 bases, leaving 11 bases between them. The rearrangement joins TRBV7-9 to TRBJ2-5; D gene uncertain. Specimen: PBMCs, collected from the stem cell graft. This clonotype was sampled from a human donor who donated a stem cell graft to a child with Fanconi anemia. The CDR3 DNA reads TGTGCCAGCAGCCGCGGAGTAGGAGAGACCCAGTACTTC. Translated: CASSRGVGETQYF.